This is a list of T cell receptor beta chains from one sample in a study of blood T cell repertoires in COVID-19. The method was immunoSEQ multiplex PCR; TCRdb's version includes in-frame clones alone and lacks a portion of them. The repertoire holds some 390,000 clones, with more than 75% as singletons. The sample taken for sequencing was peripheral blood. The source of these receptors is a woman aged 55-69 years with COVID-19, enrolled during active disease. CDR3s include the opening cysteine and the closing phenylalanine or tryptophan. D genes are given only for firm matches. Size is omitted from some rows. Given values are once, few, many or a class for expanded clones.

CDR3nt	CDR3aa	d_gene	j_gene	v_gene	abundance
TGTGCCAGCGCCCCAGTGCAGGACATGAACACTGAAGCTTTCTTT	CASAPVQDMNTEAFF	NA	TRBJ1-1	TRBV7-8	NA
TGTGCCAGCAGCTTGGAGGGAATGGGGGGATCGGGGACTGAAGCTTTCTTT	CASSLEGMGGSGTEAFF	NA	TRBJ1-1	TRBV5-4	NA
TGCGCCAGCAGCCCGGAGGGACGGTTGAACACTGAAGCTTTCTTT	CASSPEGRLNTEAFF	NA	TRBJ1-1	TRBV5-1	NA
TGTGCCAGCAGTTACTCCAGGGAACAGCCCCAGCATTTT	CASSYSREQPQHF	NA	TRBJ1-5	TRBV6-5	NA
TGTGCCAGCAGCTTCGGCGGAGCTAGCACAGATACGCAGTATTTT	CASSFGGASTDTQYF	NA	TRBJ2-3	TRBV7-3	NA
TGTGCCAGCAGCCAAGGAGAAACTAGGACAGATACGCAGTATTTT	CASSQGETRTDTQYF	NA	TRBJ2-3	TRBV3-1/TRBV3-2	few
TGTGCCAGCAGTTACAACGCAGAGACAGTTGGCTACACCTTC	CASSYNAETVGYTF	NA	TRBJ1-2	TRBV6-5	NA
TGTGCCAGCAGCCCGGACAGGGTGAACACCATATATTTT	CASSPDRVNTIYF	TRBD1	TRBJ1-3	TRBV7-2	NA
TGTGCCAGCAGCCAAGACCCGGGACAGGGGAGGCCTGAAGCTTTCTTT	CASSQDPGQGRPEAFF	TRBD1	TRBJ1-1	TRBV3-1/TRBV3-2	NA
TGTGCCAGCAGTAATGACAGGGGATACTACGAGCAGTACTTC	CASSNDRGYYEQYF	TRBD1	TRBJ2-7	TRBV2	NA
TGTGCCAGTAGGGGCAAGGGTCAGGGGAGCTATGGCTACACCTTC	CASRGKGQGSYGYTF	NA	TRBJ1-2	TRBV19	NA
TGTGCCATGAATGAGGGGGCGACAGATACGCAGTATTTT	CAMNEGATDTQYF	TRBD1	TRBJ2-3	TRBV10-3	NA
TGTGCCTGGAGTGTTGCGGAATTCGGTGGCTACACCTTC	CAWSVAEFGGYTF	NA	TRBJ1-2	TRBV30	NA
TGTGCCAGCAGGCCCACGGGGGGCCTAGGAGACAATGAGCAGTTCTTC	CASRPTGGLGDNEQFF	NA	TRBJ2-1	TRBV28	NA
TGTGCCAGTATAAACAGGGACTATGGCTACACCTTC	CASINRDYGYTF	NA	TRBJ1-2	TRBV19	NA
TGTGCCAGCAGCCCGACCCGTAGCGGGGGGGTTAGCACAGATACGCAGTATTTT	CASSPTRSGGVSTDTQYF	TRBD2	TRBJ2-3	TRBV13	NA
TGCAGCGTTGTTAGTGCGCCGCTCTCCTACAATGAGCAGTTCTTC	CSVVSAPLSYNEQFF	NA	TRBJ2-1	TRBV29-1	NA
TGTGCCATCTGGGGACAGGGATGGACTGAAGCTTTCTTT	CAIWGQGWTEAFF	TRBD1	TRBJ1-1	TRBV6-5	NA
TGTGCCAGTAGTATGGAGGGAAAGCATGGCTACACCTTC	CASSMEGKHGYTF	NA	TRBJ1-2	TRBV19	NA
TGTGCCAGCAGCTACCAAGGTGCAGGATCTAACTATGGCTACACCTTC	CASSYQGAGSNYGYTF	NA	TRBJ1-2	TRBV7-8	NA
TGTGCCAGCAGCAAGACAGGGAGCTCCTACAATGAGCAGTTCTTC	CASSKTGSSYNEQFF	TRBD1	TRBJ2-1	TRBV7-9	NA
TGTGCCAGCAGTCCCCAGGCAGGGATCGCTGAAGCTTTCTTT	CASSPQAGIAEAFF	NA	TRBJ1-1	TRBV28	few
TGCGCCAGCAGCTTGGAGGCGACAGGAACTGAAGCTTTCTTT	CASSLEATGTEAFF	NA	TRBJ1-1	TRBV5-1	NA
TGTGCCAGCAGCCAAGCAGGGGACAGGCGTAACTATGGCTACACCTTC	CASSQAGDRRNYGYTF	TRBD1	TRBJ1-2	TRBV14	NA
TGTGCCAGTATAGAGACGGAGAAAAACACTGAAGCTTTCTTT	CASIETEKNTEAFF	NA	TRBJ1-1	TRBV19	NA